Shown below are 26 T cell receptor beta chains from a single sample sequenced in a study of blood T cells in healthy people across ages. Primers used in a second PCR of roughly 7 to 11 cycles were a sample-barcoded 5' primer and a J-beta primer mix. Via MiXCR, TCRdb re-called the 5' RACE reads, giving one row per CDR3 protein. The table has hundreds of thousands of distinct CDR3 sequences, 45% to 60% seen once. Sequencing was performed on blood. The source of these receptors is a man aged 55-75 years in good health.

The chain employs TRBV20-1 and TRBJ2-3; TRBD2 might be the D (6 bases). The CDR3 runs to 15 residues. The V and J ends lost 5 bases and 1 base respectively, with 16 bases between them. Germline V gene lookup returns CDR1 DFQATT and CDR2 SNEGSKA (reference sequence). As DNA, the CDR3 is TGCAGTGCTGGAGGACGAGAGCGGGGCACAGATACGCAGTATTTT. Translated: CSAGGRERGTDTQYF.

This chain connects TRBV20-1 to TRBJ2-5, with 7 positions matching TRBD2. The CDR3 runs to 15 residues. Trimming took 2 bases from V and 1 from J; bases not matched to a gene: 7. Germline assignment: CDR1 DFQATT and CDR2 SNEGSKA (reference sequence). CDR3 sequence: CSARRAGDLQETQYF. In DNA, the CDR3 is TGCAGTGCTAGACGGGCGGGGGACCTCCAAGAGACCCAGTACTTC.

V usage is TRBV2 and J usage is TRBJ2-5, with 7 bases lining up with TRBD2. J gave up 2 bases and V 9 bases, and 6 bases lay outside the gene matches. Germline assignment: CDR1 SNHLY and CDR2 FYNNEI. CDR3 length: 13 residues. CDR3 DNA: TGTGCCAGTGGGGAGGGACGTCAAGAGACCCAGTACTTC. Amino acid sequence: CASGEGRQETQYF.

The CDR3 loop is CASSLAGTGMAYEQYF. The CDR3 DNA follows: TGTGCCAGCAGCCTGGCCGGGACAGGGATGGCCTACGAGCAGTACTTC. The rearrangement joins TRBV7-9 to TRBJ2-4; 9 bases agree with TRBD1. The DNA end favors TRBJ2-7, so the J call may be wrong. CDR1 and CDR2 from the germline V gene are SEHNR and FQNEAQ (reference sequence). The CDR3 covers 16 residues.

This clonotype was recorded a few times. The chain combines TRBV11-2 with TRBJ1-5; D not resolved. The CDR3 contains 13 residues. The germline CDR1 and CDR2 sequences are SGHAT and FQNNGV. V was pared by 4 bases and J by 4 bases, with 8 bases between. The DNA for the CDR3 is TGTGCCAGCAGCTGTGACCCGAATCAGCCCCAGCATTTT. Residues: CASSCDPNQPQHF.

This clonotype was seen more than once but under ten times. The chain carries TRBV12-3 or TRBV12-4 and TRBJ2-2; D gene ambiguous. The CDR3 is made up of 12 amino acids. The V and J ends lost 7 bases and 7 bases respectively, with 10 bases between them. CDR3 residues: CASTRSGGELFF. CDR3 sequence (DNA): TGTGCCAGCACTCGGTCCGGCGGGGAGCTGTTTTTT.

The J gene is TRBJ2-4, the V gene TRBV30, with 7 bases aligning to TRBD1. The J call is uncertain, as TRBJ2-7 better fits the DNA end. The CDR3 covers 14 residues. The V gene's germline CDR1 is GTSNPN and CDR2 SVGIG (reference sequence). CDR3 in DNA: TGTGCCTTCCTTGGGACAGCCCGTCCATACGAGCAGTACTTC. Its translation is CAFLGTARPYEQYF.

This clonotype was picked up a small number of times. The chain has TRBV7-3 and TRBJ1-1, with D maybe TRBD1 (6 bases). The CDR3 length is 16 residues. Deletions cut 2 bases from V and 3 bases from J, with 16 bases between. The germline V gene encodes CDR1 SGHTA and CDR2 FQGTGA. In DNA, the CDR3 is TGTGCCAGCAGCTTATTACAGGGCGGGGCTTACACTGAAGCTTTCTTT. As protein: CASSLLQGGAYTEAFF. The variable domain in full, completed from reference TRBV7-3 and TRBJ1-1, reads GAGVSQTPSNKVTEKGKYVELRCDPISGHTALYWYRQSLGQGPEFLIYFQGTGAADDSGLPNDRFFAVRPEGSVSTLKIQRTERGDSAVYLCASSLLQGGAYTEAFFGQGTRLTVV.

V gene TRBV7-3 combines with J gene TRBJ2-1, with 7 bases fitting TRBD2. CDR1 is SGHTA, CDR2 FQGTGA, per germline. The CDR3 loop spans 15 amino acids. With V trimmed by 0 bases and J by 10 bases, 9 bases remained unmatched. CDR3 in amino acids: CASSLTSLAQREQFF. The CDR3 nucleotides are TGTGCCAGCAGCTTAACATCACTAGCGCAACGGGAGCAGTTCTTC.

The chain uses TRBV27 and TRBJ2-5; 8 nucleotides agree with TRBD1. Germline V lookup: CDR1 MNHEY, CDR2 SMNVEV (reference sequence). The CDR3 covers 16 residues. After removal of 2 bases from V and 2 bases from J, the junction contained 7 bases not matched to a gene. The CDR3 sequence is CASSLRTGWGQETQYF. The CDR3 coding sequence is TGTGCCAGCAGTTTACGGACAGGGTGGGGGCAAGAGACCCAGTACTTC.

This clonotype occurred many times. V usage is TRBV12-3 or TRBV12-4 and J usage is TRBJ2-3; 7 bases are shared with TRBD2. J lost 1 base, V lost 5 bases, and 9 bases had no gene match. This CDR3 spans 16 amino acids. CDR3 in DNA: TGTGCCAGCAGTCCGGGGAGGGCGGCTCGCACAGATACGCAGTATTTT. Its protein is CASSPGRAARTDTQYF.

V usage is TRBV7-6 and J usage is TRBJ2-2, with 15 bases matching TRBD2. Germline V gene lookup returns CDR1 SGHVS and CDR2 FNYEAQ. The V and J ends lost 6 bases and 6 bases, in that order; junction bases with no gene match: 8. The CDR3 spans 17 residues. CDR3 sequence reads: CASSFRTSGGAAGELFF. For the CDR3, the DNA is TGTGCCAGCAGTTTTCGGACTAGCGGGGGGGCCGCCGGGGAGCTGTTTTTT.

This clonotype was found many times. V usage is TRBV18 and J usage is TRBJ2-1, with a possible D match to TRBD1 (6 bases). Germline loops: CDR1 KGHSH, CDR2 LQKENI. This CDR3 contains 12 residues. The germline V and J ends were trimmed by 8 bases and 7 bases, with 12 bases remaining between them. Written as DNA, the CDR3 is TGTGCCAGCGCGCCTACAGGGAATGAGCAGTTCTTC. Its protein product is CASAPTGNEQFF.

This clonotype occurred a few times. The J gene is TRBJ1-1, the V gene TRBV7-2; possibly TRBD1 for D (5 bases). Germline assignment: CDR1 SGHTA and CDR2 FQGNSA. The CDR3 covers 15 residues. V was pared by 1 base and J by 4 bases, with 13 bases between. The CDR3 loop reads CASSLDSGRGTEAFF. The CDR3 region has the DNA TGTGCCAGCAGCTTAGATTCGGGGCGGGGCACTGAAGCTTTCTTT.

In this sample, this clonotype turned up once. The chain uses TRBV4-2 and TRBJ2-5; TRBD1 agrees at 10 bases. CDR1 is LGHNA, CDR2 YNFKEQ, per germline. The J segment lost 3 bases and the V segment lost 1 base, leaving 2 bases of the junction unmatched. The CDR3 is 15 residues long. CDR3 protein: CASSQVGTGEETQYF. In DNA, the CDR3 is TGTGCCAGCAGCCAAGTCGGGACAGGGGAAGAGACCCAGTACTTC.

This clonotype was picked up a small number of times. The chain employs TRBV5-1 and TRBJ1-2, with unresolved D. The V gene's germline CDR1 is SGHRS and CDR2 YFSETQ. V was pared by 3 bases and J by 3 bases, with 12 bases between. This CDR3 is built from 14 residues. The CDR3 DNA follows: TGCGCCAGCAGCTCGGGTGAAGTTTACTATGGCTACACCTTC. Translation: CASSSGEVYYGYTF.

The chain joins TRBV7-2 to TRBJ2-5; D gene uncertain. The last part of the DNA fits TRBJ2-7 better; the J call may be wrong. This CDR3 comprises 17 residues. In germline, CDR1 is SGHTA, CDR2 FQGNSA. The CDR3 region is CASTGSLGGRSAYEQYF. The CDR3 region has the DNA TGTGCCAGCACCGGATCTCTAGGTGGACGTTCGGCCTACGAGCAGTACTTC.

This chain links TRBV20-1 with TRBJ2-7; perhaps TRBD2 as D (5 bases). CDR1 is DFQATT, CDR2 SNEGSKA, per germline (reference sequence). CDR3 length equals 18 residues. Deletions cut 3 bases from V and 0 bases from J, with 24 bases between. Written as DNA, the CDR3 is TGCAGTGCTAGTGGCGTTATGGTTCCGGGGTCGAGCTCCTACGAGCAGTACTTC. Residues: CSASGVMVPGSSSYEQYF.

In this sample, this clonotype turned up many times. CDR3 protein: CSWDGGREDQPQHF. CDR3 in DNA: TGCAGTTGGGATGGGGGCAGGGAGGATCAGCCCCAGCATTTT. J is TRBJ1-5 and V is TRBV20-1, with D possibly TRBD1 on 6 matching bases. This CDR3 has 14 amino acids. Germline CDR1 reads DFQATT; CDR2 reads SNEGSKA (reference sequence). The V end lost 8 bases, the J end lost 5 bases, and 19 bases lay between the germline ends.

The gene calls are TRBV30 and TRBJ1-4; D is perhaps TRBD1 (5 bases). The germline V gene has CDR1 GTSNPN and CDR2 SVGIG (reference sequence). CDR3 length: 13 amino acids. Trimming shortened V by 7 bases and J by 2 bases, and 11 bases separated the two germline ends. The CDR3 loop is CAFPDSTNEKLFF. The CDR3 DNA reads TGTGCCTTTCCAGACAGTACTAATGAAAAACTGTTTTTT.

The V gene is TRBV20-1, the J gene TRBJ2-7; 8 nucleotides line up with TRBD1. Germline lookup yields CDR1 DFQATT and CDR2 SNEGSKA (reference sequence). Trimming cost V 0 bases and J 5 bases; bases outside gene matches: 9. This CDR3 comprises 15 residues. CDR3 sequence reads: CSARDGAGGFHEQYF. The CDR3 DNA reads as TGCAGTGCTAGAGATGGGGCAGGGGGCTTCCACGAGCAGTACTTC.

The rearrangement links TRBV20-1 to TRBJ2-5, with a weak D call TRBD1 (5 bases). The germline CDR1 and CDR2 sequences are DFQATT and SNEGSKA (reference sequence). This CDR3 is built from 15 residues. The ends were cut back, 6 bases at V and 5 bases at J, with 22 bases in the middle. The CDR3 sequence is CSAEATGHSRETQYF. In DNA form, the CDR3 reads TGCAGTGCCGAAGCGACCGGACACAGTAGGGAGACCCAGTACTTC.

The gene calls are TRBV5-1 and TRBJ2-6; D is unclear. V was cut by 1 base and J by 1 base, with 9 bases left in between. The germline V gene has CDR1 SGHRS and CDR2 YFSETQ. CDR3 length: 16 residues. The CDR3 loop is CASSLNTVSGANVLTF. DNA for the CDR3: TGCGCCAGCAGCTTGAACACAGTGTCTGGGGCCAACGTCCTGACTTTC.

The V and J genes are TRBV20-1 and TRBJ2-1; the D gene is possibly TRBD2 (6 bases). Germline-derived CDR1 and CDR2 are DFQATT and SNEGSKA (reference sequence). V gave up 0 bases and J gave up 8 bases, with 20 bases separating them. CDR3 length: 16 amino acids. The CDR3 loop is CSARDRLRHGGDEQFF. The CDR3 coding sequence is TGCAGTGCTAGAGACCGGTTAAGGCACGGGGGAGATGAGCAGTTCTTC.

This chain connects TRBV6-2 or TRBV6-3 to TRBJ2-7; TRBD1 aligns across 11 bases. V was pared by 6 bases and J by 3 bases, with 7 bases of the junction left unmatched. Germline lookup yields CDR1 MNHEY and CDR2 SVGEGT. This CDR3 is 15 amino acids long. CDR3 residues: CASRDPGTGGYEQYF. CDR3 nucleotides: TGTGCCAGCAGAGACCCCGGGACAGGGGGCTACGAGCAGTACTTC.

The chain links TRBV2 to TRBJ1-4; D may be TRBD1 (5 bases). Per the germline V gene, CDR1 is SNHLY and CDR2 is FYNNEI. CDR3 length: 15 residues. Deletions cut 7 bases from V and 3 bases from J, with 15 bases between. The DNA of the CDR3 is TGTGCCAGCAAGGCTCGGGGCTCGTCTAATGAAAAACTGTTTTTT. As protein: CASKARGSSNEKLFF.